The clone carrying this T cell receptor (beta chain) has just a few counts. The antigen remains unidentified. As the method for making TCR beta libraries, quantitative 5'-RACE with molecular barcodes was used. TCRdb reanalysed the 5' RACE reads using MiXCR and keeps one entry per CDR3 protein. Among under 200,000 distinct CDR3 sequences, 9.8% were seen once, and the ten largest hold approximately 16%. The data belong to a study of CD8 T cells in ankylosing spondylitis. Study-wide findings and caveats: Earlier literature documents some of the motif variants in reactive arthritis synovial fluid and blood. Those disease-linked clones were CD8+; they were also relatively rare in peripheral blood. Ankylosing spondylitis blood appeared to be characterized by a TCR beta motif of roughly eight highly homologous variants.

Germline values: CDR1 SGDLS, CDR2 YYNGEE. This CDR3 is built from 12 residues. Trimming took off 3 bases at V and 9 bases at J, with 10 bases between the two ends. This chain uses TRBV9 with TRBJ2-1; tentative D call: TRBD2 (6 bases). The TCR originated in a female donor with ankylosing spondylitis or in good health (not recorded which). Source material: blood, either unsorted or a sorted T cell fraction (not recorded which). CDR3 sequence: CASSAPSAEQFF. As DNA, the CDR3 is TGTGCCAGCAGCGCCCCTAGCGCTGAGCAGTTCTTC. Filled out from reference TRBV9 and TRBJ2-1, the complete variable domain reads DSGVTQTPKHLITATGQRVTLRCSPRSGDLSVYWYQQSLDQGLQFLIQYYNGEERAKGNILERFSAQQFPDLHSELNLSSLELGDSALYFCASSAPSAEQFFGPGTRLTVL.